This T cell receptor (beta chain) was retrieved from a study of beta chain features in type 1 diabetes. CDR3 size: 14 residues. CDR1 is MGHRA, CDR2 YSYEKL, per germline. V was clipped by 2 bases and J by 0 bases, with 7 bases between them. Comments on this clone: Its antigen is not identified.

Whole-study findings and limits: In every one of the four CD4+ subsets, TCRB CDR3s were moderately but significantly shorter in Type 1 diabetes patients.

cDNA synthesis used the whole RNA isolate, giving expressed TCRB sequences. Produced via immunoSEQ multiplex PCR; TCRdb's table is partial and in-frame only. The profile shows 640,000 or so clones, roughly an eighth of them singletons. The specimen was naive CD4+ T cells from blood. The receptor's source is a man aged 18 to 30 with type 1 diabetes. The chain employs TRBV4-1 and TRBJ1-1; D not resolved. The DNA of the CDR3 is TGCGCCAGCAGCCAATTCCTCATGAACACTGAAGCTTTCTTT. This codes for CASSQFLMNTEAFF.